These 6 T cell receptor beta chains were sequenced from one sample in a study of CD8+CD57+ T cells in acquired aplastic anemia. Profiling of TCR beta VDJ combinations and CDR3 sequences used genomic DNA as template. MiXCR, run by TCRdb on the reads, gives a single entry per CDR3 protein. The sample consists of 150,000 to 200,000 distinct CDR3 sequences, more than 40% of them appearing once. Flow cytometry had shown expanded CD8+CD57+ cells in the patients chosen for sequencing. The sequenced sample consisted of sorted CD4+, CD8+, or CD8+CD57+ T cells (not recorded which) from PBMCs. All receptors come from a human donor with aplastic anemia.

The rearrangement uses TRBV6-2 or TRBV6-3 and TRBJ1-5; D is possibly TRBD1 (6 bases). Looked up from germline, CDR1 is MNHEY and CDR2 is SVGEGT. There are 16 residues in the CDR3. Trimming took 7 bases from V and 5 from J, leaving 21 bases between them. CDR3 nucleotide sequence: TGTGCCAGCACGTCAGGGGTCTTCGCAACCTATCAGCCCCAGCATTTT. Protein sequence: CASTSGVFATYQPQHF.

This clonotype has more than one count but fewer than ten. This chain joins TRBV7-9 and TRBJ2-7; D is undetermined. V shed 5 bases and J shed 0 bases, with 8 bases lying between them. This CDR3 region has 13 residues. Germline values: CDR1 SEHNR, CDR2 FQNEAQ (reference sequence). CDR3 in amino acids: CASSQLGSYEQYF. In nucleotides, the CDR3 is TGTGCCAGCAGCCAGTTAGGCTCCTACGAGCAGTACTTC. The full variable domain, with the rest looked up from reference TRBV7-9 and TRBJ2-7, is DTGVSQNPRHKITKRGQNVTFRCDPISEHNRLYWYRQTLGQGPEFLTYFQNEAQLEKSRLLSDRFSAERPKGSFSTLEIQRTEQGDSAMYLCASSQLGSYEQYFGPGTRLTVT.

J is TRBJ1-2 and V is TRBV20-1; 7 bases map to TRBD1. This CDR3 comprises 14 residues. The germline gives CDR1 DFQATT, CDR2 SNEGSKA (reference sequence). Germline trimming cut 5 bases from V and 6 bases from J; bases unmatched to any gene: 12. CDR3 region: CSALAGGGVDGYTF. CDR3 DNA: TGCAGTGCTTTAGCAGGGGGAGGAGTCGATGGCTACACCTTC.

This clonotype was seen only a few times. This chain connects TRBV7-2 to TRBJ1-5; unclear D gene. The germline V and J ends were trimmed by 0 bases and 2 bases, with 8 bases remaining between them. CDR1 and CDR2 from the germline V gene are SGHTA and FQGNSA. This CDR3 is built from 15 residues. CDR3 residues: CASSLAPVGNQPQHF. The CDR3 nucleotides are TGTGCCAGCAGCTTAGCGCCCGTGGGCAATCAGCCCCAGCATTTT.

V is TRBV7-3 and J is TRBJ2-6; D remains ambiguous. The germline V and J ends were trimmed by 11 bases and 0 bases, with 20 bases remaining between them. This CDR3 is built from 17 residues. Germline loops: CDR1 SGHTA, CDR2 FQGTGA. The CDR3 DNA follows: TGTGCCTCGCAAGCCCCCGGGCTGTGCTCTGGGGCCAACGTCCTGACTTTC. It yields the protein CASQAPGLCSGANVLTF.

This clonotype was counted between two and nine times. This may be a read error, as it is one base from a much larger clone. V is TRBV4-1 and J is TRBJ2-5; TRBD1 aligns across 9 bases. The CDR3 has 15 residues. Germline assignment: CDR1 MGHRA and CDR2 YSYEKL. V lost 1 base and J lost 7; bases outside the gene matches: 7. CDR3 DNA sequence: TGCGCCAGCAGCCAAGGACAGGGGGGGGGAGGGACCCAGTACTTC. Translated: CASSQGQGGGGTQYF.